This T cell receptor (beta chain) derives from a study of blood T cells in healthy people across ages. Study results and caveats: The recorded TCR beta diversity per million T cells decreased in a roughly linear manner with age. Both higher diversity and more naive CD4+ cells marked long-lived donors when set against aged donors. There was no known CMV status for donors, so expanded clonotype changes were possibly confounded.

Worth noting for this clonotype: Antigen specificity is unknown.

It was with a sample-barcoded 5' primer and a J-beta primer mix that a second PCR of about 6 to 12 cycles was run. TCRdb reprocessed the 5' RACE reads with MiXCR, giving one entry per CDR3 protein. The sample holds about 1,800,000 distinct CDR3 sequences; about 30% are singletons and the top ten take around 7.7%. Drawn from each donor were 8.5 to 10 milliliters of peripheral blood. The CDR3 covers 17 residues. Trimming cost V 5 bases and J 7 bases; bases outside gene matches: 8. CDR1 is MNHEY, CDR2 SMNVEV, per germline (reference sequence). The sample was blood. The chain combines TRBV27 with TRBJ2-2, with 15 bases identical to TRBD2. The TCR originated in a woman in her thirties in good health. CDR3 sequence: CASSRRGTSGGIGELFF. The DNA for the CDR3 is TGTGCCAGCAGTCGCCGGGGGACTAGCGGGGGGATCGGGGAGCTGTTTTTT.